This T cell receptor beta chain was sequenced during a study of shared clonotypes between healthy human individuals. Clones were read by immunoSEQ multiplex PCR, and TCRdb kept only the in-frame ones, dropping some. This table holds 110,000 or so clones, around 73% found once. CDR1 is SGHDN, CDR2 FVKESK, per germline. CDR3 length equals 13 residues. The J segment lost 8 bases and the V segment lost 3 bases, leaving 6 bases of the junction unmatched. This chain connects TRBV14 to TRBJ1-2; 7 bases agree with TRBD1. Sequencing was done on a sample of memory CD8+ T cells sorted from blood. The subset was: CD45RO+ cells pooled with CCR7-negative TemRA cells. This TCR was sampled from a woman younger than 45 in good health. For the CDR3, the DNA is TGTGCCAGCAGCCAGACAGGGTTCTTCGGCTACACCTTC. Its protein product is CASSQTGFFGYTF.